One TCR beta chain is described in this entry. CDR1 is SQVTM, CDR2 ANQGSEA, per germline. This CDR3 has 14 residues. V lost 7 bases to trimming and J lost 4 bases; unmatched junction nucleotides: 5. Here immunoSEQ multiplex PCR was the method, and the copy in TCRdb shows in-frame clones only, minus some. Among tens of thousands of clones listed, about nine tenths were seen once. The sample originates from a study of control samples from healthy donors and cancer patients. This TCR was recovered from a middle-aged man with colorectal cancer. V and J are TRBV29-1 and TRBJ2-1; 12 positions agree with TRBD1. The sample consisted of PBMCs. In DNA form, the CDR3 reads TGCAGCGGGGACAGGGGGCTTGATTACAATGAGCAGTTCTTC. It encodes CSGDRGLDYNEQFF.